By sample share, the clone carrying this T cell receptor beta chain is medium-sized. The data derive from a study of blood T cell repertoires in COVID-19. Sequencing used immunoSEQ multiplex PCR; TCRdb keeps in-frame clones, though not all of them. This table holds some 150,000 clones, about 85% found once. Self-reported history from a screening survey and questionnaire set each donor's cohort. CDR1 and CDR2 from the germline V gene are MGHRA and YSYEKL. CDR3 length: 14 residues. V lost 4 bases to trimming and J lost 6 bases, with 13 bases between them. The genes are TRBV4-1 and TRBJ2-1; tentative D call: TRBD1 (5 bases). The TCR originated in a woman aged 40-49 years who had recovered from COVID-19. The sample taken for sequencing was PBMCs or T cells enriched from blood (not recorded which). Here the CDR3 DNA reads TGCGCCAGCAGCCCTCAGGGTATCGGCAATGAGCAGTTCTTC. It yields the protein CASSPQGIGNEQFF.